This T cell receptor beta chain is drawn from a study of shared clonotypes between healthy human individuals. Germline V lookup: CDR1 KGHSH, CDR2 LQKENI. V was clipped by 0 bases and J by 9 bases, with 12 bases between them. The CDR3 has 13 residues. At the deep level, the assay was run. An approximately 210 ng quantity of DNA, roughly 29,000 T cell genomes, went into the sorted-subset replicate PCRs. As originally analysed: ImmunoSEQ only sent back junction sequences with no quality scores, so filtering was done differently. Method: immunoSEQ multiplex PCR; TCRdb's copy keeps in-frame clones and lacks some. V and J calls and clone size are given by that table; D and trimming were obtained from the DNA. Among about 1.1 million clones listed, around 78% were seen once.

The sequence was collected from a young man in good health. Some clones in this sample may be carry-over from other donors' samples. V usage is TRBV18 and J usage is TRBJ2-7; no reliable D call. Sequencing was carried out using memory CD4+ T cells from PBMCs. Noted subset: CD45RA-negative fraction. Written as DNA, the CDR3 is TGTGCCAGCTCACCACCTTCCGTAGGCGGGCAGTACTTC. It specifies CASSPPSVGGQYF.